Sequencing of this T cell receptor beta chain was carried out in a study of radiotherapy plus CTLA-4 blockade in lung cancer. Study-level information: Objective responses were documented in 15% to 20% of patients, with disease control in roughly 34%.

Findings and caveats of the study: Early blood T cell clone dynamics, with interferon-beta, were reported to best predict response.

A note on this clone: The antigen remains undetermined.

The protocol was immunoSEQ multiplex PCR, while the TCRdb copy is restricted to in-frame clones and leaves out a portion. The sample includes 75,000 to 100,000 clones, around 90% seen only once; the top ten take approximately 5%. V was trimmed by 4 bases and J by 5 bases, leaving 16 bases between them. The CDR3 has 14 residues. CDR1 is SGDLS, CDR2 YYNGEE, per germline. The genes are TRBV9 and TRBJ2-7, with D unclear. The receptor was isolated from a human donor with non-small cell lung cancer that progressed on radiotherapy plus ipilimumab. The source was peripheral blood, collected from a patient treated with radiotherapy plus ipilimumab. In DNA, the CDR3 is TGTGCCAGCAGCCCCCAACCCCTCTCGAACGAGCAGTACTTC. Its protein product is CASSPQPLSNEQYF.